Each of the 10 T cell receptor beta chains below was sequenced from the same sample in a study of OX40 agonist ivuxolimab in advanced cancers. Clones were read by immunoSEQ multiplex PCR, and TCRdb kept only the in-frame ones, dropping some. The sample has 75,000 to 95,000 clones; approximately 85% are singletons. The sample was CD4+ or CD8+ T cells sorted from blood, taken in a trial of the OX40 agonist ivuxolimab. The receptors derive from an adult with an advanced solid tumor such as melanoma, head and neck, liver or kidney cancer.

The gene calls are TRBV2 and TRBJ1-5, with D unresolved. The V end lost 4 bases, the J end lost 6 bases, and 10 bases lay between the germline ends. CDR3 length: 13 residues. CDR1 and CDR2 (germline): SNHLY, FYNNEI. The CDR3: CASSGREGQPQHF. The CDR3 bases are TGTGCCAGCAGTGGGAGGGAAGGTCAGCCCCAGCATTTT.

J is TRBJ1-2 and V is TRBV10-1, with TRBD1 identical over 7 bases. J was trimmed by 3 bases and V by 2 bases; bases with no gene match: 12. The germline V gene has CDR1 WNHNN and CDR2 SYGVQD (reference sequence). This CDR3 contains 17 residues. For the CDR3, the DNA is TGCGCCAGCAGTGAGAGAGGGGGGGACAGAGTGTACTATGGCTACACCTTC. It translates to CASSERGGDRVYYGYTF.

The CDR3 nucleotides read TGTGCCAGTAGTATTTCCGCGGCCTCCTACGAGCAGTACTTC. Residues: CASSISAASYEQYF. The chain joins TRBV19 to TRBJ2-7; D uncertain. The germline V and J ends were trimmed by 3 bases and 0 bases, with 9 bases remaining between them. Germline V lookup: CDR1 LNHDA, CDR2 SQIVND (reference sequence). This CDR3 contains 14 residues.

This clone was seen only a few times. An end of the junction does not agree with germline; a read error may underlie this. The chain employs TRBV6-6 and TRBJ2-2, with a weak D call TRBD1 (5 bases). The CDR3 consists of 8 residues. Germline lookup yields CDR1 MNHNY and CDR2 SVGAGI (reference sequence). The CDR3 region is CASSFQGF. The CDR3 DNA follows: TGTGCCAGCAGTTTTCAGGGATTT.

The chain couples TRBV21-1 to TRBJ1-3. TRBV21-1 is reported as a pseudogene. CDR3 length equals 17 residues. CDR3 sequence (DNA): TGTGCCAGCAGCAAAGGACGGGAGGGCCACTCTGGAAACACCATATATTTT. Protein: CASSKGREGHSGNTIYF.

The chain uses TRBV7-9 and TRBJ1-2; D is unclear. V was cut by 2 bases and J by 6 bases, with 13 bases left in between. The CDR3 spans 14 residues. Germline V gives CDR1 SEHNR, CDR2 FQNEAQ (reference sequence). CDR3 in amino acids: CASSLFAGSDGYTF. The CDR3 DNA reads TGTGCCAGCAGCTTATTCGCGGGGAGTGATGGCTACACCTTC.

The CDR3 sequence is CASRFGGGKNIQYF. The CDR3 DNA sequence: TGTGCCAGCAGGTTTGGGGGGGGCAAAAACATTCAGTACTTC. This rearrangement joins TRBV2 to TRBJ2-4; 7 bases align to TRBD2. Germline V gives CDR1 SNHLY, CDR2 FYNNEI. With 6 bases clipped from V and 3 bases from J, the junction kept 5 bases outside the gene matches. CDR3 length: 14 residues.

This clone has just one count. The CDR3: CASRDRAYETQYF. In DNA, the CDR3 is TGTGCCAGCAGGGACAGGGCCTACGAGACCCAGTACTTC. This chain uses TRBV5-5 with TRBJ2-5; 8 bases are a match to TRBD1. CDR3 size: 13 residues. Trimming at V came to 5 bases and at J to 5 bases, leaving 5 bases not matched to a gene. CDR1 and CDR2 from the germline V gene are SGHKS and YYEKEE (reference sequence).

This chain links TRBV7-9 with TRBJ1-3, with D tentatively TRBD1 (6 bases). The ends were cut back, 5 bases at V and 2 bases at J, with 16 bases in the middle. CDR1 is SEHNR and CDR2 is FQNEAQ in the germline V gene (reference sequence). The CDR3 loop spans 16 amino acids. The DNA of the CDR3 is TGTGCCAGCAGCGCCTGGCAGGGGAGCACTGGAAACACCATATATTTT. Encoded protein: CASSAWQGSTGNTIYF.

The chain links TRBV2 to TRBJ1-5; D uncertain. Trimming shortened V by 5 bases and J by 2 bases, and 13 bases separated the two germline ends. This CDR3 is built from 15 residues. CDR1 is SNHLY, CDR2 FYNNEI, per germline. The CDR3 loop reads CASSWATGGNQPQHF. CDR3 coding DNA: TGTGCCAGCAGTTGGGCGACTGGGGGCAATCAGCCCCAGCATTTT.